This T cell receptor (beta chain) appears in the sequencing data of a study of cytomegalovirus exposure and HLA in healthy donors. Findings and limits, study-wide: It emerged from a later analysis that several of the most significant clusters appeared to be linked to common viral pathogens.

PCR employed 60 Vbeta and 13 Jbeta primers. How the authors handled the data: A later analysis counted 65 million to 95 million unique TCR beta chains, around 12 million shared. Generated by immunoSEQ multiplex PCR, the TCRdb table keeps only in-frame clones and is missing some. V and J calls plus clone size are reproduced from that table; the DNA served to infer D and trimming. The data contain over 100,000 clones, around four fifths of them singletons. CDR3 length equals 13 residues. V was clipped by 6 bases and J by 5 bases, with 13 bases between them. Germline CDR1 reads MNHEY; CDR2 reads SVGAGI. Though probably carrying unrecorded immune exposures, donors were nominally healthy at sampling. With respect to this clone: Its antigen is undetermined.

The receptor's source is a male donor in good health and CMV-seronegative. The sequenced sample was PBMCs. The rearrangement joins TRBV6-5 to TRBJ1-1; D is possibly TRBD1 (5 bases). This chain's CDR3 is CASRSSGRTEAFF. The CDR3 DNA sequence: TGTGCCAGCAGGTCCTCAGGGAGGACTGAAGCTTTCTTT.